These 31 T cell receptor beta chains were sequenced from one sample in a study of cytomegalovirus exposure and HLA in healthy donors. The study ran its PCR with 60 Vbeta and 13 Jbeta primers. Produced via immunoSEQ multiplex PCR; TCRdb's table is partial and in-frame only. The data contain roughly 170,000 clones, roughly 82% of them seen just once; the ten biggest clones take up 1.5% to 2%. The sequencing sample was made of PBMCs. The receptor set was obtained from a woman in her 30s in good health and CMV-seronegative.

The gene calls are TRBV7-6 and TRBJ1-2; tentative D call: TRBD1 (5 bases). Germline V gene data show CDR1 as SGHVS and CDR2 as FNYEAQ. This CDR3 spans 15 amino acids. V was trimmed by 0 bases and J by 4 bases, leaving 12 bases between them. For the CDR3, the DNA is TGTGCCAGCAGCTTAGCGGGTCAGGGTTCCTATGGCTACACCTTC. It encodes CASSLAGQGSYGYTF. The full variable domain, in which reference TRBV7-6 and TRBJ1-2 provide the parts outside the CDR3, is GAGVSQSPRYKVTKRGQDVALRCDPISGHVSLYWYRQALGQGPEFLTYFNYEAQQDKSGLPNDRFSAERPEGSISTLTIQRTEQRDSAMYRCASSLAGQGSYGYTFGSGTRLTVV.

The chain is built from TRBV5-1 and TRBJ2-1; D unresolved. The ends were cut back, 5 bases at V and 1 base at J, with 7 bases in the middle. CDR3 length: 13 amino acids. The V gene's germline CDR1 is SGHRS and CDR2 YFSETQ. The CDR3 DNA is TGCGCCAGCAGGACTGGATCCTACAATGAGCAGTTCTTC. It is translated as CASRTGSYNEQFF.

V and J are TRBV7-8 and TRBJ2-7; D remains unclear. Trimming pared 5 bases from V and 4 bases from J, leaving 9 bases between. CDR1 is SGHVS, CDR2 FQNEAQ, per germline. CDR3 length: 12 residues. In DNA, the CDR3 is TGTGCCAGCAGCGCAGACGGGTACGAGCAGTACTTC. Translation gives CASSADGYEQYF.

The V and J genes are TRBV7-9 and TRBJ2-1; 14 bases are a match to TRBD2. The CDR3 covers 16 residues. Per germline, CDR1 SEHNR and CDR2 FQNEAQ (reference sequence). The V and J ends lost 5 bases and 7 bases, in that order; junction bases with no gene match: 7. The CDR3 region is CASSRGGTSGRNEQFF. The CDR3 DNA follows: TGTGCCAGCAGCCGGGGGGGGACTAGCGGGAGAAATGAGCAGTTCTTC.

The rearrangement joins TRBV14 to TRBJ1-2, with 8 bases fitting TRBD1. J lost 4 bases, V lost 0 bases, and 7 bases had no gene match. This CDR3 is built from 16 residues. Germline V lookup: CDR1 SGHDN, CDR2 FVKESK. CDR3 residues: CASSQDPGQATYGYTF. CDR3 sequence (DNA): TGTGCCAGCAGCCAAGACCCGGGACAGGCGACCTATGGCTACACCTTC.

As to this clone: One end of the junction varies from germline; a read error may be responsible. J is TRBJ2-1 and V is TRBV7-7; D is possibly TRBD1 or TRBD2 (5 bases each). The CDR3 spans 16 residues. Germline CDR1 is SSHAT and CDR2 is FNYEAQ (reference sequence). DNA for the CDR3: TGTGCTAGCAGCTTAGGGGTAGCGTCTCCCCACAGTGAGCAGTTCTTC. It codes for CASSLGVASPHSEQFF.

This clone was picked up a small number of times. The chain uses TRBV11-2 and TRBJ1-1, with D possibly TRBD1 on 6 matching bases. This CDR3 is 12 amino acids long. Trimming left V 5 bases short and J 11 bases short, with 15 bases between. Germline loops: CDR1 SGHAT, CDR2 FQNNGV. The CDR3 here is CASSQSGETAFF. The CDR3 nucleotides read TGTGCCAGCAGCCAATCAGGGGAAACGGCTTTCTTT.

V is TRBV13 and J is TRBJ1-2, with 9 bases matching TRBD1. After removal of 2 bases from V and 0 bases from J, the junction contained 10 bases not matched to a gene. The CDR3 spans 18 residues. Germline lookup yields CDR1 PRHDT and CDR2 FYEKMQ (reference sequence). The CDR3 bases are TGTGCCAGCAGCTTAAGTACAGGGGGCCCCATTGCTAACTATGGCTACACCTTC. It translates to CASSLSTGGPIANYGYTF.

This clone has just one count. The chain combines TRBV6-1 with TRBJ2-5; 7 bases are a match to TRBD2. The germline V gene encodes CDR1 MNHNS and CDR2 SASEGT. V lost 1 base to trimming and J lost 1 base; unmatched junction nucleotides: 6. CDR3 length: 16 amino acids. In DNA, the CDR3 is TGTGCCAGCAGTGAAGTCCCGGGACTAAGCCAAGAGACCCAGTACTTC. It encodes CASSEVPGLSQETQYF.

The chain links TRBV4-3 to TRBJ2-3; the D is unclear. The CDR3 covers 15 residues. Trimming left V 4 bases short and J 4 bases short, with 15 bases between. CDR1 LGHNA and CDR2 YSLEER come from the germline V gene. The CDR3 protein is CASSPAPQSADTQYF. The DNA for the CDR3 is TGCGCCAGCAGCCCTGCCCCCCAATCGGCAGATACGCAGTATTTT.

The chain carries TRBV5-1 and TRBJ1-2, with D tentatively TRBD1 (6 bases). V lost 0 bases and J lost 4, with 16 bases in between. Germline V gives CDR1 SGHRS, CDR2 YFSETQ. This CDR3 region has 16 residues. CDR3 nucleotide sequence: TGCGCCAGCAGCTTGGCGGGGGGCGCGAGGAGCTATGGCTACACCTTC. This encodes CASSLAGGARSYGYTF. Based on the CDR3 plus reference TRBV5-1 and TRBJ1-2, the full variable domain is KAGVTQTPRYLIKTRGQQVTLSCSPISGHRSVSWYQQTPGQGLQFLFEYFSETQRNKGNFPGRFSGRQFSNSRSEMNVSTLELGDSALYLCASSLAGGARSYGYTFGSGTRLTVV.

This rearrangement joins TRBV5-5 to TRBJ1-5; the D gene is possibly TRBD1 (6 bases). V was pared by 3 bases and J by 0 bases, with 10 bases between. Germline CDR1 reads SGHKS; CDR2 reads YYEKEE (reference sequence). This CDR3 has 15 residues. CDR3 region: CASSSSGDSNQPQHF. CDR3 DNA: TGTGCCAGCAGCTCTTCAGGGGATAGCAATCAGCCCCAGCATTTT. The whole variable domain, filled in from reference TRBV5-5 and TRBJ1-5, reads DAGVTQSPTHLIKTRGQQVTLRCSPISGHKSVSWYQQVLGQGPQFIFQYYEKEERGRGNFPDRFSARQFPNYSSELNVNALLLGDSALYLCASSSSGDSNQPQHFGDGTRLSIL.

In DNA form, the CDR3 reads TGTGCCAGTAGTAGTAGACTAGCGGAGTCTTTGGATACGCAGTATTTT. Protein: CASSSRLAESLDTQYF. The chain uses TRBV19 and TRBJ2-3; TRBD2 agrees at 9 bases. In germline, CDR1 is LNHDA, CDR2 SQIVND (reference sequence). V lost 4 bases, J lost 6 bases, and 11 bases stayed unmatched. The CDR3 extends over 16 amino acids.

V gene TRBV28 combines with J gene TRBJ2-1; D is perhaps TRBD2 (6 bases). V lost 3 bases to trimming and J lost 5 bases, with 14 bases between them. CDR1 and CDR2 from the germline V gene are MDHEN and SYDVKM. The CDR3 spans 15 residues. The CDR3 nucleotides are TGTGCCAGCAGTTTGTATCGGGGAGGTAACAATGAGCAGTTCTTC. Translating it yields CASSLYRGGNNEQFF.

This clone showed up just once. The DNA for the CDR3 is TGTGCCAGCAGTCCTCCCCTAGCGGGGGGTTCAGATACGCAGTATTTT. It specifies CASSPPLAGGSDTQYF. The chain employs TRBV14 and TRBJ2-3, with 11 bases lining up with TRBD2. In germline, CDR1 is SGHDN, CDR2 FVKESK. Germline trimming cut 6 bases from V and 4 bases from J; bases unmatched to any gene: 9. The CDR3 spans 16 residues.

The chain uses TRBV5-1 and TRBJ2-7; the match to TRBD1 covers 10 bases. CDR1 SGHRS and CDR2 YFSETQ come from the germline V gene. With V trimmed by 4 bases and J by 2 bases, 6 bases remained unmatched. The CDR3 runs 15 residues. The CDR3 region is CASSLGTGEAYEQYF. CDR3 nucleotide sequence: TGCGCCAGCAGCCTCGGGACAGGGGAGGCCTACGAGCAGTACTTC.

The rearrangement links TRBV5-1 to TRBJ2-7, with 11 bases fitting TRBD2. The V segment lost 1 base and the J segment 6 bases; nucleotides outside the gene matches: 9. Germline lookup yields CDR1 SGHRS and CDR2 YFSETQ. CDR3 length: 16 amino acids. DNA for the CDR3: TGCGCCAGCAGCTTGATGATAGCGGGAGGGCCAGGCGAGCAGTACTTC. Translation: CASSLMIAGGPGEQYF.

About this clone itself: The junction departs from germline at one end; a sequencing error may be responsible. This chain links TRBV7-9 with TRBJ1-2; 7 positions match TRBD1. Germline V CDR1 and CDR2: SEHNR, FQNEAQ (reference sequence). CDR3 length: 13 residues. The chain's CDR3 is CASSPGLDRELFF. Here the CDR3 DNA reads TGTGCCAGCAGCCCTGGTCTCGACAGGGAACTTTTCTTC.

The V and J genes are TRBV28 and TRBJ1-2; TRBD1 might be the D (5 bases). V was cut by 4 bases and J by 2 bases, with 11 bases left in between. The germline gives CDR1 MDHEN, CDR2 SYDVKM. This CDR3 is built from 14 residues. The CDR3 nucleotides read TGTGCCAGCAGTTGGATGGCAGGGAACTATGGCTACACCTTC. As protein: CASSWMAGNYGYTF.

Only a few counts were recorded for this clone. The rearrangement links TRBV6-5 to TRBJ2-1; a possible D gene is TRBD2 (5 bases). V gave up 1 base and J gave up 4 bases, with 8 bases separating them. The CDR3 is 14 residues long. Germline CDR1 reads MNHEY; CDR2 reads SVGAGI. The CDR3: CASSYLTTYNEQFF. CDR3 bases: TGTGCCAGCAGTTACTTGACTACATACAATGAGCAGTTCTTC.

This clone was counted once. The chain has TRBV11-2 and TRBJ2-6; 9 bases are a match to TRBD1. The germline gives CDR1 SGHAT, CDR2 FQNNGV. J was trimmed by 2 bases and V by 5 bases; bases with no gene match: 13. This CDR3 comprises 19 residues. CDR3 residues: CASSNRGTGKGTGANVLTF. In DNA form, the CDR3 reads TGTGCCAGCAGCAACCGAGGGACAGGGAAGGGGACTGGGGCCAACGTCCTGACTTTC.

This clone was detected many times. The chain carries TRBV7-3 and TRBJ1-2; TRBD1 agrees at 8 bases. The trim removed 5 bases at V and 4 bases at J, leaving 9 bases unmatched. Per germline, CDR1 SGHTA and CDR2 FQGTGA. The CDR3 length is 15 residues. The CDR3 nucleotides are TGTGCCAGCAGCCCAACAGGGGGTTTGGGCTATGGCTACACCTTC. Amino acid sequence: CASSPTGGLGYGYTF.

This CDR3 is CASSEGLAGARTDTQYF. The DNA for the CDR3 is TGTGCCAGCAGCGAAGGACTAGCGGGGGCCCGCACAGATACGCAGTATTTT. The rearrangement joins TRBV5-6 to TRBJ2-3, with 13 bases that match TRBD2. Losses at the gene ends were 4 bases for V and 1 base for J; bases not matched to a gene: 6. The CDR3 extends over 17 amino acids. Per germline, CDR1 SGHDT and CDR2 YYEEEE.

This clone was observed a handful of times. The rearrangement joins TRBV28 to TRBJ1-1; no clear D gene. The V gene lost 4 bases and the J gene lost 6 bases, with 18 bases spanning the gap. Germline values: CDR1 MDHEN, CDR2 SYDVKM. There are 15 residues in the CDR3. CDR3 sequence reads: CASSSPREGWAEAFF. CDR3 nucleotide sequence: TGTGCCAGCAGTTCCCCTCGGGAGGGATGGGCTGAAGCTTTCTTT. Full variable domain (remainder filled in from reference TRBV28 and TRBJ1-1): DVKVTQSSRYLVKRTGEKVFLECVQDMDHENMFWYRQDPGLGLRLIYFSYDVKMKEKGDIPEGYSVSREKKERFSLILESASTNQTSMYLCASSSPREGWAEAFFGQGTRLTVV.

A remark on this clone: Other DNA sequences in the sample encode the same CDR3. The chain recombines TRBV5-1 with TRBJ1-1, with 11 bases identical to TRBD1. Germline values: CDR1 SGHRS, CDR2 YFSETQ. The ends lost 3 bases at V and 5 bases at J; junction bases unmatched: 3. The CDR3 covers 14 residues. The CDR3 DNA reads as TGCGCCAGCAGCTCGGGGACAGGGGGAACTGAAGCTTTCTTT. This sequence encodes CASSSGTGGTEAFF. Full variable domain (outside the CDR3, taken from reference TRBV5-1 and TRBJ1-1): KAGVTQTPRYLIKTRGQQVTLSCSPISGHRSVSWYQQTPGQGLQFLFEYFSETQRNKGNFPGRFSGRQFSNSRSEMNVSTLELGDSALYLCASSSGTGGTEAFFGQGTRLTVV.

The V gene is TRBV5-1, the J gene TRBJ2-2, with 7 bases identical to TRBD1. After removal of 2 bases from V and 4 bases from J, the junction contained 5 bases not matched to a gene. The CDR3 totals 15 residues. The germline V gene encodes CDR1 SGHRS and CDR2 YFSETQ. The CDR3 region has the DNA TGCGCCAGCAGCTTCGGGACAGTTCTCACCGGGGAGCTGTTTTTT. Its protein product is CASSFGTVLTGELFF.

J is TRBJ1-6 and V is TRBV10-3; D is unclear. The germline CDR1 and CDR2 sequences are ENHRY and SYGVKD. This CDR3 is 15 amino acids long. V gave up 4 bases and J gave up 7 bases, with 14 bases separating them. This CDR3 reads CAISAGDGWNSPLHF. Here the CDR3 DNA reads TGTGCCATCAGTGCGGGAGACGGGTGGAATTCACCCCTCCACTTT.

V gene TRBV6-1 combines with J gene TRBJ2-1; 7 bases fit TRBD2. The CDR3 covers 14 residues. V trimming: 6 bases; J trimming: 4 bases; junction bases outside the gene matches: 6. The germline gives CDR1 MNHNS, CDR2 SASEGT. CDR3 DNA: TGTGCCAGCAGGAGCGGGACGGATTACAATGAGCAGTTCTTC. This codes for CASRSGTDYNEQFF.

The chain carries TRBV6-5 and TRBJ2-7; 9 positions match TRBD1. This CDR3 has 15 amino acids. Germline CDR1 is MNHEY and CDR2 is SVGAGI. V shed 6 bases, J shed 4 bases, and the junction held 10 bases outside the gene matches. The DNA for the CDR3 is TGTGCCAGCAGAGATCCCGGGACAGGGAGGTACGAGCAGTACTTC. This sequence encodes CASRDPGTGRYEQYF.

This clone was picked up one time. One end of the junction fails to match germline, which may point to a read error. This rearrangement joins TRBV6-5 to TRBJ1-2, with TRBD1 identical over 7 bases. The CDR3 contains 14 residues. The germline gives CDR1 MNHEY, CDR2 SVGAGI. The CDR3 here is CASRPGQIRDGYPF. Written as DNA, the CDR3 is TGTGCCAGCAGGCCGGGACAGATCCGGGATGGCTACCCCTTC.

The chain employs TRBV7-2 and TRBJ2-3, with a possible D match to TRBD1 (6 bases). The CDR3 runs to 15 residues. Trimming pared 1 base from V and 1 base from J, leaving 9 bases between. CDR1 is SGHTA, CDR2 FQGNSA, per germline. CDR3 bases: TGTGCCAGCAGCTTAGATGCAGGGGGCACAGATACGCAGTATTTT. Its protein product is CASSLDAGGTDTQYF.